This is a list of T cell receptor beta chains from one sample in a study of blood T cell repertoires in COVID-19. Sequencing was performed with immunoSEQ multiplex PCR; in TCRdb, only in-frame clones are kept and a portion is missing. The sample has approximately 200,000 clones; around 90% are singletons. The sample consisted of PBMCs or T cells enriched from blood (not recorded which). These receptor sequences come from a man aged 18 to 30 with acute COVID-19. Both conserved end residues are part of each CDR3. The D gene is left open where the match is weak. Some rows mark clone size as missing; the rest say once, few, many or name a class of expanded clone.

.	TRBV27	.	TRBJ2-2	CASRITEGAGELFF	TGTGCCAGCAGAATAACTGAGGGTGCCGGGGAGCTGTTTTTT
TRBD2	TRBV5-1	many	TRBJ2-1	CASSEGLAEPYNEQFF	TGCGCCAGCAGCGAAGGACTAGCGGAACCCTACAATGAGCAGTTCTTC
TRBD1	TRBV19	.	TRBJ1-5	CASSTQDRGRGLSNQPQHF	TGTGCCAGTAGTACCCAGGACAGGGGAAGGGGCTTGAGCAATCAGCCCCAGCATTTT
.	TRBV30	.	TRBJ1-2	CAWNRNRGYYGYTF	TGTGCCTGGAATAGAAACCGGGGTTACTATGGCTACACCTTC
TRBD1	TRBV29-1	.	TRBJ1-2	CSVEDPGTGGGGYTF	TGCAGCGTTGAAGATCCCGGGACAGGGGGCGGTGGCTACACCTTC
TRBD1	TRBV6-5	.	TRBJ1-4	CASTITGGVGKLFF	TGTGCCAGCACCATAACAGGGGGCGTGGGAAAACTGTTTTTT
TRBD2	TRBV7-9	.	TRBJ2-1	CASSLEGLAGNNEQFF	TGTGCCAGCAGCTTAGAGGGACTAGCGGGAAACAATGAGCAGTTCTTC
TRBD1	TRBV5-6	.	TRBJ2-7	CASSDIGTGGHEQYF	TGTGCCAGCTCGGATATAGGGACAGGGGGCCACGAGCAGTACTTC
.	TRBV24-1	.	TRBJ1-5	CATSDPQRDHNQPQHF	TGTGCCACCAGTGATCCCCAGCGCGACCACAATCAGCCCCAGCATTTT
TRBD1	TRBV4-1	once	TRBJ1-4	CASSQEDRVEKLFF	TGCGCCAGCAGCCAAGAGGACAGGGTTGAAAAACTGTTTTTT
TRBD1	TRBV6-5	once	TRBJ2-7	CASSRVGTGYEQYF	TGTGCCAGCAGCCGGGTAGGGACAGGCTACGAGCAGTACTTC
.	TRBV14	.	TRBJ2-1	CASSQDTGLTYNEQFF	TGTGCCAGCAGCCAAGACACAGGGCTAACCTACAATGAGCAGTTCTTC
TRBD1	TRBV11-3	.	TRBJ2-3	CASSTGQGGITDTQYF	TGTGCCAGCAGCACAGGACAGGGGGGCATCACAGATACGCAGTATTTT
TRBD2	TRBV28	.	TRBJ2-1	CASFPGLADNEQFF	TGTGCCAGCTTTCCCGGACTAGCGGATAATGAGCAGTTCTTC
TRBD2	TRBV23-1	.	TRBJ2-3	CASSQPGLAVTDTQYF	TGCGCCAGCAGTCAACCGGGACTAGCGGTCACAGATACGCAGTATTTT
TRBD1	TRBV7-6	.	TRBJ2-2	CASSRSGGNTGELFF	TGTGCCAGCAGCCGGTCAGGGGGGAACACCGGGGAGCTGTTTTTT
.	TRBV29-1	.	TRBJ1-1	CSVLVWREWRNTEAFF	TGCAGCGTTCTTGTATGGAGGGAGTGGAGGAACACTGAAGCTTTCTTT
.	TRBV30	.	TRBJ2-5	CAWGSRETQYF	TGTGCCTGGGGGTCCAGGGAGACCCAGTACTTC
.	TRBV12-2	.	TRBJ2-2	CASRFSEKLWGENTGELFF	TGTGCAAGTCGCTTTAGCGAAAAATTATGGGGGGAAAACACCGGGGAGCTGTTTTTT
TRBD2	TRBV2	.	TRBJ2-1	CASSEARASGSSYNEQFF	TGTGCCAGCAGTGAAGCTCGGGCTAGCGGGAGTTCCTACAATGAGCAGTTCTTC
.	TRBV10-1	.	TRBJ2-7	CASSESGDYEQYF	TGCGCCAGCAGTGAATCAGGGGACTACGAGCAGTACTTC
TRBD1	TRBV7-6	.	TRBJ2-2	CASSRDRLNSGELFF	TGTGCCAGCAGCAGGGACAGGTTAAATTCCGGGGAGCTGTTTTTT
TRBD1	TRBV19	.	TRBJ1-2	CASSPGQGAYGYTF	TGTGCCAGTAGCCCGGGACAGGGCGCCTATGGCTACACCTTC
TRBD1	TRBV9	.	TRBJ2-2	CASRGGAGTGELFF	TGTGCCAGCAGAGGGGGCGCGGGCACCGGGGAGCTGTTTTTT
.	TRBV3-1/TRBV3-2	.	TRBJ2-3	CASSGEADTQYF	TGTGCCAGCAGCGGTGAGGCAGATACGCAGTATTTT